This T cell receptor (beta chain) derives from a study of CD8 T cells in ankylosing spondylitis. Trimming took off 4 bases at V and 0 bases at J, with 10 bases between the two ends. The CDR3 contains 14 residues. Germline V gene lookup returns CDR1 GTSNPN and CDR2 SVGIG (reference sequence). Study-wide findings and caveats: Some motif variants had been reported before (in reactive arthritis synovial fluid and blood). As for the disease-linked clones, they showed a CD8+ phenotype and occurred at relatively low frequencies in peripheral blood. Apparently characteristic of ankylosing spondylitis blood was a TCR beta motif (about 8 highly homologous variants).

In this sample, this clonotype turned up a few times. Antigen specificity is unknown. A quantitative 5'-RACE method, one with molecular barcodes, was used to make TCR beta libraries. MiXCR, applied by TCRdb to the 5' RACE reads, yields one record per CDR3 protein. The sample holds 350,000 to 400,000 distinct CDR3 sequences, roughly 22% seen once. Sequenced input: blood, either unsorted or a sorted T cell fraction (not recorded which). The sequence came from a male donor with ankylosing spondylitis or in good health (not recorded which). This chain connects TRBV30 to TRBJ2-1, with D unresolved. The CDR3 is CAWTSDSSYNEQFF. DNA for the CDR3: TGTGCCTGGACATCTGATAGCTCCTACAATGAGCAGTTCTTC.